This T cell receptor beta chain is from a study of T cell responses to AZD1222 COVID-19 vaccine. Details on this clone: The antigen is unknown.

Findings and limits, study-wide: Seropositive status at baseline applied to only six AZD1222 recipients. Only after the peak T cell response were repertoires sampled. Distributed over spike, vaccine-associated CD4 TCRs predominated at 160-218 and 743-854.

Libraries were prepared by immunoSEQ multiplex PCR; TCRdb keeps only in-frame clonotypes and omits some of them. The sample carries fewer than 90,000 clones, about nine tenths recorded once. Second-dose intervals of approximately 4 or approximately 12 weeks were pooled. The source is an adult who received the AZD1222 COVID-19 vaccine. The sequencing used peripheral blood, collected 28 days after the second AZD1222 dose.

In DNA form, the CDR3 reads TGTGCCAGTAGGGACACCGAAAACACTGAAGCTTTCTTT. Amino acids: CASRDTENTEAFF. This rearrangement joins TRBV19 to TRBJ1-1; D is perhaps TRBD1 (5 bases). The CDR3 is 13 amino acids. Germline V gene data show CDR1 as LNHDA and CDR2 as SQIVND (reference sequence). The germline V and J ends were trimmed by 6 bases and 2 bases, with 10 bases remaining between them.